These 3 T cell receptor beta chains were sequenced from one sample in a study of T-cell reconstitution after alpha-beta-depleted transplantation in children. Researchers prepared the TCRbeta library using unique molecular identifiers, the study reports. TCRdb reprocessed the PCR reads with MiXCR, giving one entry per CDR3 protein. The sample yields about 500,000 distinct CDR3 sequences, about 31% seen once. The material sequenced was PBMCs from the stem cell graft donor, taken from the stem cell graft. The source of these receptors is a human donor who donated a stem cell graft to a child with aplastic anemia.

V usage is TRBV13 and J usage is TRBJ2-7; 13 bases map to TRBD2. J lost 2 bases, V lost 5 bases, and 9 bases had no gene match. Per germline, CDR1 PRHDT and CDR2 FYEKMQ (reference sequence). The length of the CDR3 is 17 residues. DNA of the CDR3: TGTGCCAGCAGCCCCCGGGGACTAGCGGGGCGACCCTACGAGCAGTACTTC. Translation: CASSPRGLAGRPYEQYF.

This chain uses TRBV5-1 with TRBJ2-1; D might be TRBD1 or TRBD2, each matching 5 bases. Germline lookup yields CDR1 SGHRS and CDR2 YFSETQ. The CDR3 extends over 15 amino acids. V was pared by 4 bases and J by 7 bases, with 18 bases between. The CDR3 sequence: CASSQTGQRRNEQFF. CDR3 nucleotides: TGCGCCAGCAGCCAGACGGGGCAGCGGAGGAATGAGCAGTTCTTC.

This clonotype was detected a few times. The rearrangement links TRBV6-1 to TRBJ1-1; TRBD1 matches at 8 bases. This CDR3 comprises 15 residues. V dropped 5 bases and J dropped 1; count of bases not matched to a gene: 6. Germline V CDR1 and CDR2: MNHNS, SASEGT. The CDR3 region is CASSPDRVANTEAFF. Written as DNA, the CDR3 is TGTGCCAGCAGTCCGGACAGGGTCGCGAACACTGAAGCTTTCTTT.